The rows below give T cell receptor beta chains drawn from one sample of a study of blood T cell repertoires in COVID-19. Sequencing was performed with immunoSEQ multiplex PCR; in TCRdb, only in-frame clones are kept and a portion is missing. This sample carries more than 100,000 clones, nearly 90% of them seen once, and the ten largest clones take 3.8%. Sequenced: peripheral blood. The receptors stem from a woman between 55 and 75 years old with COVID-19, enrolled during active disease. Each CDR3 is given with its conserved first and last residue. Fields, in order: D gene, clone size, J gene, V gene, CDR3 protein, CDR3 DNA. The D gene is left open where the match is weak. Some rows have no size entry. The others give once, few or many, or a class for an expanded clone.

D: NA; size: NA; J: TRBJ1-2; V: TRBV4-2; CDR3: CASSQEIQGSNYGYTF; DNA: TGTGCCAGCAGCCAAGAGATACAGGGTTCTAACTATGGCTACACCTTC
D: TRBD1; size: NA; J: TRBJ2-2; V: TRBV9; CDR3: CASSAHRGRTNTGELFF; DNA: TGTGCCAGCAGCGCGCACAGGGGGCGAACGAACACCGGGGAGCTGTTTTTT
D: TRBD1; size: NA; J: TRBJ1-5; V: TRBV25-1; CDR3: CASSEYKGQGAGQPQHF; DNA: TGTGCCAGCAGTGAATACAAGGGACAGGGGGCAGGCCAGCCCCAGCATTTT
D: TRBD1; size: NA; J: TRBJ1-1; V: TRBV27; CDR3: CASTLTYTGGRTEAFF; DNA: TGTGCCAGCACCCTTACTTACACAGGGGGCAGAACTGAAGCTTTCTTT
D: NA; size: NA; J: TRBJ1-1; V: TRBV19; CDR3: CASSVSGVLTDTEAFF; DNA: TGTGCCAGTAGTGTCTCAGGGGTTCTAACGGACACTGAAGCTTTCTTT
D: TRBD2; size: NA; J: TRBJ2-5; V: TRBV27; CDR3: CASSFGLAEGTETQYF; DNA: TGTGCCAGCAGTTTTGGACTAGCTGAGGGTACGGAGACCCAGTACTTC
D: TRBD1; size: NA; J: TRBJ2-7; V: TRBV7-2; CDR3: CASSPDRGNYEQYF; DNA: TGTGCCAGCAGCCCAGACAGGGGTAATTACGAGCAGTACTTC
D: NA; size: once; J: TRBJ2-3; V: TRBV20-1; CDR3: CSARAVDTQYF; DNA: TGCAGTGCTAGAGCTGTAGATACGCAGTATTTT
D: NA; size: NA; J: TRBJ1-1; V: TRBV19; CDR3: CASKEQASTEAFF; DNA: TGTGCCAGTAAGGAGCAAGCCAGCACTGAAGCTTTCTTT
D: NA; size: NA; J: TRBJ1-2; V: TRBV27; CDR3: CASSSQGGGYTF; DNA: TGTGCCAGCAGTTCCCAGGGTGGTGGCTACACCTTC
D: NA; size: NA; J: TRBJ1-1; V: TRBV3-1/TRBV3-2; CDR3: CASSAGDTEAFF; DNA: TGTGCCAGCAGCGCAGGGGACACTGAAGCTTTCTTT
D: TRBD2; size: once; J: TRBJ2-7; V: TRBV15; CDR3: CATSRGLGYEQYF; DNA: TGTGCCACCAGCAGGGGACTAGGGTACGAGCAGTACTTC
D: NA; size: NA; J: TRBJ2-1; V: TRBV5-1; CDR3: CASSLALGLGTYNEQFF; DNA: TGCGCCAGCAGCTTGGCCCTGGGGCTAGGTACCTACAATGAGCAGTTCTTC
D: NA; size: NA; J: TRBJ2-2; V: TRBV11-3; CDR3: CASSPEAGTGELFF; DNA: TGTGCCAGCAGCCCCGAGGCAGGGACCGGGGAGCTGTTTTTT
D: NA; size: NA; J: TRBJ1-2; V: TRBV5-6; CDR3: CASSLHRIYGGYTF; DNA: TGTGCCAGCAGCCTTCACAGGATATACGGGGGCTACACCTTC
D: TRBD1; size: NA; J: TRBJ2-1; V: TRBV5-6; CDR3: CASSSGTGFNNEQFF; DNA: TGTGCCAGCAGCTCCGGGACAGGGTTTAACAATGAGCAGTTCTTC
D: TRBD2; size: NA; J: TRBJ2-5; V: TRBV24-1; CDR3: CATWRGDETQYF; DNA: TGTGCCACCTGGCGGGGGGATGAGACCCAGTACTTC
D: TRBD1; size: NA; J: TRBJ1-2; V: TRBV3-1/TRBV3-2; CDR3: CASSPGQPPNYGYTF; DNA: TGTGCCAGCAGCCCGGGACAGCCGCCTAACTATGGCTACACCTTC
D: TRBD1; size: NA; J: TRBJ2-2; V: TRBV18; CDR3: CASSPSGTGLNTGELFF; DNA: TGTGCCAGCTCACCATCGGGGACAGGGCTTAACACCGGGGAGCTGTTTTTT
D: NA; size: NA; J: TRBJ1-5; V: TRBV7-3; CDR3: CASSLYPGQPQHF; DNA: TGTGCCAGCAGCTTATATCCCGGTCAGCCCCAGCATTTT
D: NA; size: NA; J: TRBJ1-4; V: TRBV19; CDR3: CASSRSGATNEKLFF; DNA: TGTGCCAGTAGTAGGTCAGGGGCAACTAATGAAAAACTGTTTTTT
D: TRBD1; size: NA; J: TRBJ1-4; V: TRBV3-1/TRBV3-2; CDR3: CASSPGTGFEKLFF; DNA: TGTGCCAGCAGCCCCGGGACAGGCTTTGAAAAACTGTTTTTT
D: NA; size: NA; J: TRBJ2-3; V: TRBV6-5; CDR3: CASSYGGTADTQYF; DNA: TGTGCCAGCAGTTACGGCGGCACCGCAGATACGCAGTATTTT
D: NA; size: NA; J: TRBJ1-2; V: TRBV7-2; CDR3: CASSLSQRQSAYTF; DNA: TGTGCCAGCAGCTTATCCCAGCGACAGTCAGCTTACACCTTC
D: NA; size: NA; J: TRBJ2-2; V: TRBV5-6; CDR3: CASSLGQFGTGELFF; DNA: TGTGCCAGCAGCTTGGGACAGTTCGGCACCGGGGAGCTGTTTTTT
D: TRBD2; size: NA; J: TRBJ2-5; V: TRBV11-1; CDR3: CASSLQRGVQETQYF; DNA: TGTGCCAGCAGCCTTCAGCGGGGGGTCCAAGAGACCCAGTACTTC
D: NA; size: NA; J: TRBJ2-3; V: TRBV5-1; CDR3: CASSLEGHHTDTQYF; DNA: TGCGCCAGCAGCTTGGAGGGGCACCACACAGATACGCAGTATTTT
D: TRBD2; size: NA; J: TRBJ2-3; V: TRBV19; CDR3: CASSRGLAGGRADTQYF; DNA: TGTGCCAGTAGTAGGGGACTAGCGGGGGGTCGGGCAGATACGCAGTATTTT
D: NA; size: NA; J: TRBJ2-2; V: TRBV7-3; CDR3: CASRGDTTGELFF; DNA: TGTGCCAGCAGAGGAGATACCACCGGGGAGCTGTTTTTT
D: NA; size: NA; J: TRBJ1-6; V: TRBV19; CDR3: CASSGRGRYNSPLHF; DNA: TGTGCCAGTAGTGGGAGGGGAAGGTATAATTCACCCCTCCACTTT
D: TRBD1; size: NA; J: TRBJ2-7; V: TRBV14; CDR3: CASSQDRDRAYEQYF; DNA: TGTGCCAGCAGCCAAGACCGGGACAGGGCCTACGAGCAGTACTTC
D: NA; size: NA; J: TRBJ2-7; V: TRBV3-1/TRBV3-2; CDR3: CASSQEGPGLGEQYF; DNA: TGTGCCAGCAGCCAAGAAGGGCCCGGACTCGGCGAGCAGTACTTC
D: TRBD1; size: NA; J: TRBJ1-4; V: TRBV5-1; CDR3: CASSLDRGNEKLFF; DNA: TGCGCCAGCAGCCTGGACAGGGGGAATGAAAAACTGTTTTTT
D: TRBD1; size: NA; J: TRBJ2-5; V: TRBV10-3; CDR3: CAISGGPGGAETQYF; DNA: TGTGCCATCAGCGGCGGGCCAGGGGGCGCGGAGACCCAGTACTTC
D: TRBD1; size: NA; J: TRBJ2-7; V: TRBV7-2; CDR3: CASSANRGPYEQYF; DNA: TGTGCCAGCAGCGCCAACAGGGGTCCCTACGAGCAGTACTTC
D: NA; size: NA; J: TRBJ1-4; V: TRBV27; CDR3: CASSFQGQEKLFF; DNA: TGTGCCAGCAGTTTTCAGGGGCAGGAAAAACTGTTTTTT
D: TRBD1; size: NA; J: TRBJ1-2; V: TRBV18; CDR3: CASSPGQGGSGVNYGYTF; DNA: TGTGCCAGCTCACCGGGACAGGGGGGATCAGGAGTTAACTATGGCTACACCTTC
D: NA; size: NA; J: TRBJ1-4; V: TRBV3-1/TRBV3-2; CDR3: CASSQGPPNEKLFF; DNA: TGTGCCAGCAGCCAAGGGCCACCTAATGAAAAACTGTTTTTT
D: NA; size: NA; J: TRBJ1-2; V: TRBV6-6; CDR3: CASSPNRDSHYGYTF; DNA: TGTGCCAGCAGTCCGAACAGGGATTCCCACTATGGCTACACCTTC
D: TRBD2; size: NA; J: TRBJ2-1; V: TRBV4-1; CDR3: CASSPDGGAYNEQFF; DNA: TGCGCCAGCAGCCCGGACGGGGGGGCGTACAATGAGCAGTTCTTC
D: NA; size: NA; J: TRBJ1-2; V: TRBV7-3; CDR3: CASSPNIGGYGYTF; DNA: TGTGCCAGCAGCCCAAATATCGGGGGCTATGGCTACACCTTC
D: TRBD1; size: NA; J: TRBJ1-2; V: TRBV5-1; CDR3: CASSLAPGTANYGYTF; DNA: TGCGCCAGCAGCTTGGCCCCAGGGACAGCTAACTATGGCTACACCTTC
D: NA; size: NA; J: TRBJ2-1; V: TRBV4-2; CDR3: CASSRDYNEQFF; DNA: TGTGCCAGCAGCCGCGACTACAATGAGCAGTTCTTC
D: TRBD2; size: NA; J: TRBJ2-5; V: TRBV4-2; CDR3: CASSQVSGGWETQYF; DNA: TGTGCCAGCAGCCAAGTCAGCGGGGGGTGGGAGACCCAGTACTTC
D: NA; size: NA; J: TRBJ2-2; V: TRBV5-4; CDR3: CASSEVTPTGELFF; DNA: TGTGCCAGCAGCGAGGTCACCCCCACCGGGGAGCTGTTTTTT
D: TRBD1; size: NA; J: TRBJ1-2; V: TRBV6-5; CDR3: CASSYSARGRDYGYTF; DNA: TGTGCCAGCAGTTACTCGGCGAGGGGGCGAGACTATGGCTACACCTTC
D: NA; size: NA; J: TRBJ1-5; V: TRBV12-5; CDR3: CASGLVLAGDSNQPQHF; DNA: TGTGCTAGTGGTTTGGTACTTGCAGGGGATAGCAATCAGCCCCAGCATTTT
D: NA; size: NA; J: TRBJ1-2; V: TRBV28; CDR3: CASRVGGNYGYTF; DNA: TGTGCCAGCCGAGTTGGAGGCAACTATGGCTACACCTTC
D: TRBD1; size: few; J: TRBJ2-5; V: TRBV5-8; CDR3: CASSLDRGQETQYF; DNA: TGTGCCAGCAGCTTGGACAGGGGGCAAGAGACCCAGTACTTC
D: NA; size: NA; J: TRBJ1-4; V: TRBV3-1/TRBV3-2; CDR3: CASSQDTRVFF; DNA: TGTGCCAGCAGCCAAGATACTCGGGTGTTTTTT
D: TRBD1; size: few; J: TRBJ1-5; V: TRBV15; CDR3: CATRGQGGNQPQHF; DNA: TGTGCCACCAGAGGACAGGGTGGGAATCAGCCCCAGCATTTT
D: NA; size: once; J: TRBJ1-1; V: TRBV30; CDR3: CAWSGWPNTEAFF; DNA: TGTGCCTGGAGTGGTTGGCCGAACACTGAAGCTTTCTTT
D: TRBD1; size: NA; J: TRBJ1-1; V: TRBV5-1; CDR3: CASSLGPRTGSGTEAFF; DNA: TGCGCCAGCAGCTTGGGCCCCCGGACAGGGTCGGGCACTGAAGCTTTCTTT
D: TRBD2; size: NA; J: TRBJ2-3; V: TRBV3-1/TRBV3-2; CDR3: CASSQTGTSERTDTQYF; DNA: TGTGCCAGCAGCCAAACCGGGACTAGCGAGAGAACAGATACGCAGTATTTT
D: NA; size: NA; J: TRBJ2-1; V: TRBV7-8; CDR3: CASRPSTVIGSNEQFF; DNA: TGTGCCAGCAGACCTTCCACAGTGATCGGATCCAATGAGCAGTTCTTC
D: TRBD1; size: NA; J: TRBJ2-7; V: TRBV6-2/TRBV6-3; CDR3: CASSPPDRAYYEQYF; DNA: TGTGCCAGCAGCCCCCCCGACAGGGCTTACTACGAGCAGTACTTC
D: NA; size: NA; J: TRBJ1-1; V: TRBV18; CDR3: CASSTTQGNTEAFF; DNA: TGTGCCAGCTCAACGACACAGGGGAACACTGAAGCTTTCTTT
D: TRBD1; size: NA; J: TRBJ1-1; V: TRBV7-6; CDR3: CASTQEDRGLVTEAFF; DNA: TGTGCCAGCACCCAGGAGGACAGGGGCTTGGTGACTGAAGCTTTCTTT
D: TRBD1; size: NA; J: TRBJ1-2; V: TRBV13; CDR3: CASSYGQGFSYGYTF; DNA: TGTGCCAGCAGCTACGGACAGGGGTTTAGCTATGGCTACACCTTC